The 31 T cell receptor beta chains presented below share a single source sample, sequenced in a study of shared clonotypes between healthy human individuals. TCRdb's copy holds only in-frame clones and misses some; the assay was immunoSEQ multiplex PCR. The sample lists over 1.5 million clones; 95% to 99% were seen once. What was sequenced was naive CD4+ T cells sorted from blood. This sample's subset: CD45RA+ positively selected. These receptors came from a young man in good health.

This sequence joins TRBV2 and TRBJ1-2, with D uncertain. Germline V lookup: CDR1 SNHLY, CDR2 FYNNEI. The CDR3 consists of 12 residues. V dropped 7 bases and J dropped 8 bases, with 14 bases sitting between them. The CDR3 DNA reads as TGTGCCAGCACCCCCGCGGGATGGGGCTACACCTTC. As protein: CASTPAGWGYTF.

The chain couples TRBV7-2 to TRBJ1-2; 7 bases line up with TRBD1. Germline lookup yields CDR1 SGHTA and CDR2 FQGNSA. The CDR3 runs 14 residues. V shed 2 bases and J 0 bases; nucleotides not matched to a gene: 0. CDR3 loop: CASSLTGANYGYTF. The CDR3 region has the DNA TGTGCCAGCAGCTTAACAGGGGCTAACTATGGCTACACCTTC.

This rearrangement joins TRBV18 to TRBJ2-3; 7 bases fit TRBD2. The CDR3 has 14 amino acids. Germline CDR1 is KGHSH and CDR2 is LQKENI. J gave up 4 bases and V 2 bases, and 3 bases lay outside the gene matches. The CDR3: CASSPAGVADTQYF. As DNA, the CDR3 is TGTGCCAGCTCACCAGCGGGAGTAGCAGATACGCAGTATTTT.

The chain has TRBV18 and TRBJ1-5, with 8 bases that match TRBD1. V was clipped by 0 bases and J by 0 bases; unmatched bases: 7. The V gene's germline CDR1 is KGHSH and CDR2 LQKENI. CDR3 length equals 18 residues. The CDR3 nucleotides are TGTGCCAGCTCACCACCGGGACAGGACGAACATAGCAATCAGCCCCAGCATTTT. Translation: CASSPPGQDEHSNQPQHF. Based on the CDR3 plus reference TRBV18 and TRBJ1-5, the full variable domain is NAGVMQNPRHLVRRRGQEARLRCSPMKGHSHVYWYRQLPEEGLKFMVYLQKENIIDESGMPKERFSAEFPKEGPSILRIQQVVRGDSAAYFCASSPPGQDEHSNQPQHFGDGTRLSIL.

The chain employs TRBV30 and TRBJ1-5; TRBD1 is a possible D gene (6 bases). Germline V gene sequence: CDR1 GTSNPN, CDR2 SVGIG (reference sequence). This CDR3 contains 14 residues. V was cut by 1 base and J by 0 bases, with 7 bases left in between. CDR3 region: CAWSGTVSNQPQHF. The CDR3 DNA reads as TGTGCCTGGAGTGGGACAGTTAGCAATCAGCCCCAGCATTTT.

This clone appeared once. This chain uses TRBV28 with TRBJ1-3, with 8 bases fitting TRBD1. The CDR3 runs to 15 residues. V lost 10 bases and J lost 0; bases outside the gene matches: 8. CDR1 is MDHEN and CDR2 is SYDVKM in the germline V gene. The CDR3 sequence is CATTSGGDSGNTIYF. The CDR3 DNA is TGTGCCACCACTTCAGGGGGCGACTCTGGAAACACCATATATTTT.

The chain couples TRBV9 to TRBJ2-7, with a possible D match to TRBD2 (6 bases). This CDR3 comprises 11 residues. Trimming cost V 9 bases and J 3 bases, with 10 bases left between them. CDR1 SGDLS and CDR2 YYNGEE come from the germline V gene. CDR3 sequence: CATAGSYEQYF. CDR3 DNA: TGTGCCACCGCGGGGAGCTACGAGCAGTACTTC.

DNA for the CDR3: TGTGCCAGCCGCTCAAGCTCTGGGGCCAACGTCCTGACTTTC. Translating gives CASRSSSGANVLTF. The J gene is TRBJ2-6, the V gene TRBV11-3; D gene uncertain. Germline V gives CDR1 SGHNT, CDR2 YENEEA. The CDR3 loop spans 14 amino acids. Trimming cost V 8 bases and J 0 bases, with 8 bases left between them.

The chain links TRBV7-9 to TRBJ2-7; D unresolved. Per the germline V gene, CDR1 is SEHNR and CDR2 is FQNEAQ (reference sequence). Trimming cost V 0 bases and J 1 base, with 13 bases left between them. The CDR3 spans 16 residues. The CDR3 DNA is TGTGCCAGCAGCTTAGCCCGCAACCAAGAGTCCTACGAGCAGTACTTC. The encoded protein is CASSLARNQESYEQYF.

The V gene is TRBV7-9, the J gene TRBJ1-5, with D perhaps TRBD1 (5 bases). Germline values: CDR1 SEHNR, CDR2 FQNEAQ (reference sequence). V dropped 1 base and J dropped 7 bases, with 11 bases sitting between them. CDR3 length equals 14 residues. The CDR3 DNA sequence: TGTGCCAGCAGCTTAGACGGGGGGAGGCAGCCCCAGCATTTT. Protein: CASSLDGGRQPQHF.

In its sample, this clone was seen once. V and J are TRBV4-1 and TRBJ1-1; D gene unclear. CDR1 is MGHRA and CDR2 is YSYEKL in the germline V gene. The V and J ends lost 0 bases and 6 bases respectively, with 17 bases between them. The CDR3 contains 16 residues. This chain's CDR3 is CASSQDGITPSAEAFF. The CDR3 DNA is TGCGCCAGCAGCCAAGATGGTATAACCCCCAGCGCTGAAGCTTTCTTT.

V usage is TRBV19 and J usage is TRBJ2-7; 11 nucleotides match TRBD1. The germline V gene encodes CDR1 LNHDA and CDR2 SQIVND (reference sequence). This CDR3 contains 15 residues. V gave up 6 bases and J gave up 6 bases; unmatched junction bases: 10. The CDR3 spells CASRHGDRGMFEQYF. The CDR3 coding sequence is TGTGCCAGTAGACACGGGGACAGGGGGATGTTCGAGCAGTACTTC.

The gene calls are TRBV28 and TRBJ2-2; the D is unclear. V was clipped by 8 bases and J by 4 bases, with 5 bases between them. Germline CDR1 and CDR2: MDHEN and SYDVKM. CDR3 length: 11 residues. CDR3 amino acids: CASYSTGELFF. CDR3 coding DNA: TGTGCCAGCTACAGCACCGGGGAGCTGTTTTTT.

Note on this clone: This specimen includes other DNA sequences encoding the same CDR3. The V and J genes are TRBV6-5 and TRBJ2-7; unclear D gene. This CDR3 spans 12 amino acids. CDR1 is MNHEY and CDR2 is SVGAGI in the germline V gene. The germline V and J ends were trimmed by 4 bases and 6 bases, with 10 bases remaining between them. The CDR3 DNA reads TGTGCCAGCAGTTCCCCGGGTTCCGAGCAGTACTTC. It yields the protein CASSSPGSEQYF.

The chain carries TRBV4-3 and TRBJ2-3; no clear D gene. Per germline, CDR1 LGHNA and CDR2 YSLEER. This CDR3 spans 14 amino acids. Trimming pared 0 bases from V and 2 bases from J, leaving 6 bases between. The CDR3 spells CASSQDAHTDTQYF. The CDR3 coding sequence is TGCGCCAGCAGCCAAGACGCTCACACAGATACGCAGTATTTT.

The CDR3: CASSLFRPYEQYF. CDR3 in DNA: TGTGCCAGCAGCTTGTTCCGGCCCTACGAGCAGTACTTC. This chain links TRBV5-6 with TRBJ2-7; D unresolved. V was clipped by 1 base and J by 2 bases, with 7 bases between them. The CDR3 is made up of 13 amino acids. The germline gives CDR1 SGHDT, CDR2 YYEEEE.

V is TRBV7-8 and J is TRBJ2-1, with D possibly TRBD2 on 5 matching bases. Trimming left V 3 bases short and J 3 bases short, with 15 bases between. There are 16 residues in the CDR3. Germline CDR1 reads SGHVS; CDR2 reads FQNEAQ. The CDR3 DNA reads as TGTGCCAGCAGCTTCGGTTCGCGGGCTAACTACAATGAGCAGTTCTTC. It encodes CASSFGSRANYNEQFF.

This clone was seen once. The DNA of the CDR3 is TGTGCCAGCAGTTCATACGGGGACCACCGGTACTTC. Translating it yields CASSSYGDHRYF. The gene calls are TRBV6-5 and TRBJ2-7; D possibly uses TRBD1 or TRBD2 (5 bases each). There are 12 residues in the CDR3. Germline lookup yields CDR1 MNHEY and CDR2 SVGAGI. V was clipped by 4 bases and J by 12 bases, with 16 bases between them.

This sequence joins TRBV28 and TRBJ1-5; the match to TRBD1 covers 7 bases. The V gene's germline CDR1 is MDHEN and CDR2 SYDVKM. This CDR3 comprises 13 residues. The V segment lost 4 bases and the J segment 8 bases; nucleotides outside the gene matches: 5. CDR3 protein: CASSWGQYKPQHF. The CDR3 DNA is TGTGCCAGCAGTTGGGGACAGTATAAGCCCCAGCATTTT.

The chain employs TRBV7-9 and TRBJ2-1, with 9 bases matching TRBD1. CDR1 is SEHNR and CDR2 is FQNEAQ in the germline V gene (reference sequence). V dropped 6 bases and J dropped 8; count of bases not matched to a gene: 5. The CDR3 extends over 13 amino acids. Here the CDR3 DNA reads TGTGCCAGCAGAAAACAGGGGGCGGATGAGCAGTTCTTC. Protein product: CASRKQGADEQFF.

The V call is TRBV4-3, the J call TRBJ1-1; the D is unclear. The length of the CDR3 is 15 residues. V was trimmed by 0 bases and J by 0 bases, leaving 8 bases between them. Per germline, CDR1 LGHNA and CDR2 YSLEER. CDR3 sequence: CASSQDPRMNTEAFF. Here the CDR3 DNA reads TGCGCCAGCAGCCAAGATCCCCGTATGAACACTGAAGCTTTCTTT.

The chain recombines TRBV6-1 with TRBJ2-7; maybe TRBD1 (6 bases). Germline V gene data show CDR1 as MNHNS and CDR2 as SASEGT. Trimming left V 5 bases short and J 6 bases short, with 17 bases between. The CDR3 loop spans 14 amino acids. CDR3: CASSMTGTLGEQYF. CDR3 nucleotide sequence: TGTGCCAGCAGTATGACCGGGACACTCGGCGAGCAGTACTTC.

This chain joins TRBV6-5 and TRBJ2-7; a possible D gene is TRBD2 (5 bases). Germline loops: CDR1 MNHEY, CDR2 SVGAGI. The length of the CDR3 is 13 residues. V shed 7 bases and J shed 5 bases, with 15 bases lying between them. CDR3 protein: CASTAGVPDEQYF. The CDR3 region has the DNA TGTGCCAGCACGGCGGGTGTCCCGGACGAGCAGTACTTC.

This chain uses TRBV4-3 with TRBJ2-5; no reliable D call. This CDR3 comprises 13 residues. Germline loops: CDR1 LGHNA, CDR2 YSLEER. V lost 1 base and J lost 5, with 8 bases in between. CDR3 loop: CASSQVILETQYF. For the CDR3, the DNA is TGCGCCAGCAGCCAAGTTATCCTGGAGACCCAGTACTTC.

The V gene is TRBV28, the J gene TRBJ1-2; D possibly corresponds to TRBD1 (6 bases). The CDR3 has 12 amino acids. Trimming stripped 2 bases from V and 8 bases from J, with 9 bases between. Germline CDR1 reads MDHEN; CDR2 reads SYDVKM. The CDR3, as DNA: TGTGCCAGCAGTTTAGGCAGGGGCGGCTACACCTTC. The encoded protein is CASSLGRGGYTF.

The CDR3 region has the DNA TGCGCCAGCAGCTTGGGACTATTAGGCGGGGAGCTGTTTTTT. Translated: CASSLGLLGGELFF. The chain recombines TRBV5-1 with TRBJ2-2; D may be TRBD2 (5 bases). The V end was cut by 0 bases, the J end by 7 bases, with 10 bases between. Germline assignment: CDR1 SGHRS and CDR2 YFSETQ. The CDR3 totals 14 residues.

The rearrangement links TRBV2 to TRBJ2-1; 7 bases are a match to TRBD2. J lost 8 bases, V lost 3 bases, and 10 bases had no gene match. This CDR3 spans 15 amino acids. Germline V gives CDR1 SNHLY, CDR2 FYNNEI. The CDR3, as DNA: TGTGCCAGCAGTGAGGGCGGGAGAGGTCTTTATGAGCAGTTCTTC. Translation gives CASSEGGRGLYEQFF.

This clone came up once. Other DNA sequences in the sample encode the same CDR3. This chain connects TRBV10-3 to TRBJ2-1; the D is unclear. The V gene's germline CDR1 is ENHRY and CDR2 SYGVKD. The length of the CDR3 is 13 residues. V was clipped by 0 bases and J by 3 bases, with 3 bases between them. The CDR3, as DNA: TGTGCCATCAGTGAGTCCCTCTACAATGAGCAGTTCTTC. Translating it yields CAISESLYNEQFF.

The V and J genes are TRBV9 and TRBJ1-5; D is unclear. Trimming pared 4 bases from V and 5 bases from J, leaving 10 bases between. The CDR3 loop spans 13 amino acids. Germline V gene data show CDR1 as SGDLS and CDR2 as YYNGEE. In DNA, the CDR3 is TGTGCCAGCAGCCCCTTAGCTGATCAGCCCCAGCATTTT. It translates to CASSPLADQPQHF.

The rearrangement joins TRBV7-3 to TRBJ2-5; 11 bases align to TRBD1. The V gene's germline CDR1 is SGHTA and CDR2 FQGTGA. The V and J ends lost 7 bases and 5 bases, in that order; junction bases with no gene match: 9. CDR3 size: 15 residues. The CDR3 DNA reads as TGTGCCAGCACCCTTAGGGACAGGGGGTGGGAGACCCAGTACTTC. This translates into CASTLRDRGWETQYF. The entire variable domain, with the rest obtained from reference TRBV7-3 and TRBJ2-5, is as follows: GAGVSQTPSNKVTEKGKYVELRCDPISGHTALYWYRQSLGQGPEFLIYFQGTGAADDSGLPNDRFFAVRPEGSVSTLKIQRTERGDSAVYLCASTLRDRGWETQYFGPGTRLLVL.

Comments on this clone: The sample contains more than one DNA sequence encoding this CDR3. The CDR3 region has the DNA TGCGCCAGCAGCTTAGAGGGGGTCGGGGAGACCCAGTACTTC. Translation: CASSLEGVGETQYF. The chain joins TRBV5-1 to TRBJ2-5; TRBD1 might be the D (6 bases). There are 14 residues in the CDR3. CDR1 and CDR2 from the germline V gene are SGHRS and YFSETQ. V lost 2 bases, J lost 5 bases, and 13 bases lay in between. Full variable domain (missing parts from reference TRBV5-1 and TRBJ2-5): KAGVTQTPRYLIKTRGQQVTLSCSPISGHRSVSWYQQTPGQGLQFLFEYFSETQRNKGNFPGRFSGRQFSNSRSEMNVSTLELGDSALYLCASSLEGVGETQYFGPGTRLLVL.